This TCR beta chain stems from a study of CD8+ T cells in alopecia areata (dated by TCRdb to the late 2010s). Concerning the study at large: Treated patients were enrolled in an open-label pilot trial of oral tofacitinib at 5 to 10 mg twice daily for moderate-to-severe alopecia areata. Tofacitinib-treated patients had biopsies at baseline and at 4 and 24 weeks of treatment, with a later scalp biopsy in several patients. The RNA source kit depended on sample type: the PAXgene miRNA kit for fixed scalp, the miRNeasy kit for PBMCs, and the RNeasy kit for mouse skin. Scalp tissue and sorted CD4+ and CD8+ peripheral blood T cells from patchy and totalis/universalis alopecia areata patients and from healthy controls were covered by human TCRbeta sequencing. The study used high-throughput TCRbeta sequencing to examine T cell clonal expansion in alopecia areata, in both the C3H/HeJ mouse model and human patients. Scalp clonality was compared across normal scalp (n=4), patchy alopecia areata scalp (n=8), and alopecia totalis/universalis scalp (n=8). Disease severity in treated patients was measured with the SALT score, which quantifies the percentage of affected scalp surface area. Amplification of TCRbeta CDR3 regions was done by immunoSEQ multiplex PCR using 35 Vbeta forward primers and 13 Jbeta reverse primers. Patients received tofacitinib for 6 to 18 months and were then followed off drug for 6 months to check for delayed response and recurrence. Points the paper makes about the study in general: Because the treated cohort was small and included a single nonresponder, larger studies are needed to assess links between baseline CD8+ expansion and response. Scalp clonality and the number of expanded CD8+ clones among the top 100 scalp clones were significantly decreased by tofacitinib. Unlike mouse skin, which is dominated by gammadelta T cells, normal human skin has resident alphabeta T cells that are also sequenced, and this complicates analysis of the scalp TCR repertoire. Many expanded lesional clones persisted in scalp and blood during tofacitinib treatment, which may partly explain relapse after stopping treatment. Shared TCR sequences between patients were less evident than in mice, which may be partly attributable to HLA diversity in the patient population. Compared with normal scalp, lesional scalp, particularly in alopecia totalis/universalis, had higher clonality and more expanded CD8+ clones, which suggests antigenic drive.

The CDR3 runs 12 amino acids, cysteine and phenylalanine included. The kept DNA is CDR3 alone, 36 bases in frame from the first base. From a lookup of the germline V gene, CDR1 and CDR2 are SQVTM and ANQGSEA. A distance of 11 bases separates the germline ends of V and J, which lose 6 bases and 5 bases respectively. A remark on this clone: The clone's antigen remains unknown. No quality values exist for individual bases; no much larger clone is one base distant.

Library preparation employed the immunoSEQ multiplex PCR assay. RNA was extracted from all samples and reverse transcribed into cDNA as template for TCR sequencing. SuperScript III was used for first-strand cDNA synthesis, primed with a 2:1 mix of oligo-dT and random hexamers. A synthetic immune receptor repertoire was used to gauge amplification bias, and whatever bias remained was removed computationally. In the source study's methods: Raw reads were preprocessed to remove errors, and CDR3 was defined by IMGT conventions from the conserved cysteine to phenylalanine. Clonality was computed as 1 minus the Shannon entropy, with the entropy normalized by log2 of the number of productive unique TCRs. Scalp TCRbeta sequences were cross-referenced with sorted blood CD4 and CD8 repertoires so that the CD4 or CD8 identity of scalp clones could be inferred. In TCRdb, the immuneACCESS table is reduced to in-frame sequences with V and J assigned. These tables do not hold every clone; where another copy was compared, an unresolved V gene accounts for under half, and the others remain unexplained. V and J calls and clone size follow that table, whereas D and trimming were derived from the DNA. Across this sample there are some 200,000 clones, with around three fifths seen only once. About 1.6% of the sample is in the top ten clones.

What this sample's time point label stands for: more than 3 weeks on oral tofacitinib. The treatment or condition label corresponds to: oral pan-JAK inhibitor, 5-10 mg twice daily. Peripheral blood and lesional scalp punch biopsies were obtained from patients with alopecia areata. PBMCs were isolated by density centrifugation and stained for CD3, CD4 and CD8, and CD4+ and CD8+ T cells were sorted on a FACSAria. The receptor was isolated from a human donor with alopecia areata. The source material was CD4+ T cells sorted from blood, sampled at week 4, from a patient treated with tofacitinib. Rearrangement joined TRBV29-1 to TRBJ2-4, and TRBD1 may be the D gene, going by 6 matching bases. The DNA sequence is as follows: TGCAGCGTGAGAAAGGGGGAAAACATTCAGTACTTC. This sequence encodes CSVRKGENIQYF.